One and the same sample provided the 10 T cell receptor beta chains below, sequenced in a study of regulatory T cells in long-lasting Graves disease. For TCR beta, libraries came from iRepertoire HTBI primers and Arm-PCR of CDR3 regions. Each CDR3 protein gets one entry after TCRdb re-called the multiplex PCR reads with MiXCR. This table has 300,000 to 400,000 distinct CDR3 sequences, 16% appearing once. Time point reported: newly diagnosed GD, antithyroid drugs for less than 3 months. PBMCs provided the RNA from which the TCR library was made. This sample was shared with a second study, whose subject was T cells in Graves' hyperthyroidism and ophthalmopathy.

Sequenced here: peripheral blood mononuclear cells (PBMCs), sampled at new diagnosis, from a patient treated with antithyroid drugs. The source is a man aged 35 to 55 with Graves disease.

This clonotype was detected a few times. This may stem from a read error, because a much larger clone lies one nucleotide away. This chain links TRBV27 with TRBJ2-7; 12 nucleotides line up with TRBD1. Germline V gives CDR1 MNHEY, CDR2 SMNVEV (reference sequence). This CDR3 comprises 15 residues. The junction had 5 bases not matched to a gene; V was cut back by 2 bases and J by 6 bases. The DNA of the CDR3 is TGTGCCAGCAGTTTAAGGGGACAGGGGGCGAGCGAGCAGTACTTC. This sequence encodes CASSLRGQGASEQYF.

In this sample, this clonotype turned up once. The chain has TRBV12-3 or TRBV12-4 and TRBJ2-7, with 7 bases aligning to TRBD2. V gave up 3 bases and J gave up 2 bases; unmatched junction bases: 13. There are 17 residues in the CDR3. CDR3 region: CASSLSVLADSTYEQYF. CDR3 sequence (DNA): TGTGCCAGCAGTTTGTCGGTTCTAGCGGATTCTACCTACGAGCAGTACTTC.

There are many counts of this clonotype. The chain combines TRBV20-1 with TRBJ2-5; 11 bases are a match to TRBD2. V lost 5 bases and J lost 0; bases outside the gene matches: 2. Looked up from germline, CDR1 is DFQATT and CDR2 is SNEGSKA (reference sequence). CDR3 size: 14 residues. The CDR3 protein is CSAGLAGNQETQYF. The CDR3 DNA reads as TGCAGTGCTGGACTAGCGGGTAACCAAGAGACCCAGTACTTC.

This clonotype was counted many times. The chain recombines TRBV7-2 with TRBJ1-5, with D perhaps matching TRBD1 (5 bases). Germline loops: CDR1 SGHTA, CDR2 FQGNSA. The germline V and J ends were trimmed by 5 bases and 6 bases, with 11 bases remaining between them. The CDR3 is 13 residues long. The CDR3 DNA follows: TGTGCCAGCAGCCCAAACGGGGGTCAGCCCCAGCATTTT. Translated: CASSPNGGQPQHF.

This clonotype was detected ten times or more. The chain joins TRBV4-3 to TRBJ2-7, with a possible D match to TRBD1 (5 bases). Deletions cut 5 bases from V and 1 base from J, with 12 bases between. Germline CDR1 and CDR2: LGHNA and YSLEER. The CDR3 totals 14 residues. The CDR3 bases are TGCGCCAGCAGCAACCACCACAGGTCCTACGAGCAGTACTTC. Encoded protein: CASSNHHRSYEQYF.

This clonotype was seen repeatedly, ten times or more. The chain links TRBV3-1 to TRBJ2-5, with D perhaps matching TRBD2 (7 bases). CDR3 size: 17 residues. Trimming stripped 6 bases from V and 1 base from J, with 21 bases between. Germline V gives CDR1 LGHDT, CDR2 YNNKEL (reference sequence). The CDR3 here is CASSRGAAGAFQETQYF. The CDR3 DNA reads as TGTGCCAGCAGTCGCGGAGCGGCGGGGGCCTTCCAAGAGACCCAGTACTTC.

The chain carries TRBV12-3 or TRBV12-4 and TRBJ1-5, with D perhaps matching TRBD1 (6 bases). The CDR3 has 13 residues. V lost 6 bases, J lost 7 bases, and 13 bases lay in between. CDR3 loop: CASRVGGGQPQHF. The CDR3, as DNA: TGTGCCAGCAGGGTAGGGGGTGGACAGCCCCAGCATTTT.

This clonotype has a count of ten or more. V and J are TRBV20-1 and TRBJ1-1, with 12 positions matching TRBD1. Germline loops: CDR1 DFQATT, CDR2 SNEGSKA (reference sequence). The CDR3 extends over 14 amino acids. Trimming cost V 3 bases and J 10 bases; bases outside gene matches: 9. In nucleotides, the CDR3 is TGCAGTGCTAGGCGACCGGGACAGGGGGCTGGAGCTTTCTTT. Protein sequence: CSARRPGQGAGAFF.

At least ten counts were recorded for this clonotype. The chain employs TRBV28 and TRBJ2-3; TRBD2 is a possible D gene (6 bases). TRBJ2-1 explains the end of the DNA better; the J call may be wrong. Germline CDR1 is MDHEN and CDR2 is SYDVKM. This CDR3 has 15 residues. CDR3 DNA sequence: TGTGCCAGCAGTTTAGGCCGTGGCGGGGTTATTGGGCAGTTCTTC. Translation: CASSLGRGGVIGQFF.

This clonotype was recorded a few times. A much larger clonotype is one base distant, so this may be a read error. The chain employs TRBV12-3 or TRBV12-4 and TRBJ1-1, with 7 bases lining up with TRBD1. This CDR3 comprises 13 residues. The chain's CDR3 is CVSSATGWTEAFF. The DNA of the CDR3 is TGTGTCAGCAGCGCGACAGGGTGGACTGAAGCTTTCTTT.